This TCR beta chain comes out of a study of blood T cell repertoires in COVID-19. Remarks on this clone: In the same sample, other DNA sequences code for this CDR3.

Method: immunoSEQ multiplex PCR; TCRdb's copy keeps in-frame clones and lacks some. Of fewer than 500,000 clones in the sample, 87% are singletons; the top ten hold 0.7%. The CDR3 length is 14 residues. V was pared by 4 bases and J by 4 bases, with 5 bases of the junction left unmatched. Germline V gene data show CDR1 as SEHNR and CDR2 as FQNEAQ (reference sequence). This chain links TRBV7-9 with TRBJ2-7; TRBD1 matches 9 bases. Sequenced input: PBMCs or T cells enriched from blood (not recorded which). This clonotype originated in a young woman who had recovered from COVID-19. Here the CDR3 DNA reads TGTGCCAGCAGCTCGGGACAGGGCCCTTACGAGCAGTACTTC. This translates into CASSSGQGPYEQYF.